This TCR beta chain was sequenced during a study of T cells after posttransplantation cyclophosphamide. Busulfan-fludarabine conditioning, marrow transplant, and cyclophosphamide on days +3 and +4 were administered. Sequencing used immunoSEQ multiplex PCR; TCRdb keeps in-frame clones, though not all of them. Sampling found around 7,000 clones, none seen once. This CDR3 is 14 amino acids long. The V and J ends lost 7 bases and 0 bases respectively, with 10 bases between them. In germline, CDR1 is SNHLY, CDR2 FYNNEI. This clone was observed many times. Its antigen is unidentified. Whole-study results and caveats: After PTCy, TRB diversity resembled that of CNI/methotrexate controls. Skin or GI-infiltrating T cells shared few TRB sequences with blood.

This sample comprised PBMCs, obtained after an allogeneic stem cell transplant with post-transplant cyclophosphamide. The TCR comes from a young adult male patient who received an allogeneic stem cell transplant from an unrelated donor, was CMV-positive, and had acute and chronic GVHD. A share of the T cells may be of graft donor origin. This sequence joins TRBV2 and TRBJ2-1, with D maybe TRBD2 (5 bases). In DNA form, the CDR3 reads TGTGCCAGCAAGGGTGGGAGCTCCTACAATGAGCAGTTCTTC. This gives the protein CASKGGSSYNEQFF.